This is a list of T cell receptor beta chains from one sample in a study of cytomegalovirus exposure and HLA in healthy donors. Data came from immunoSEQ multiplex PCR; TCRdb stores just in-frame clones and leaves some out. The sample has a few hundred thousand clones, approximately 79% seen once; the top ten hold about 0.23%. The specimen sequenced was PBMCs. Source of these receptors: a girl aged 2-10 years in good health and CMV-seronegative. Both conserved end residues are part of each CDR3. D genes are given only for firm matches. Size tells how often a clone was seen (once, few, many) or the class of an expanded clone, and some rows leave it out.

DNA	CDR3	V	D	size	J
TGCGCCAGCAGCCAAGGACCAGGGTCGGACACCATATATTTT	CASSQGPGSDTIYF	TRBV4-1	-	-	TRBJ1-3
TGTGCCAGCAGCTTAGGGTTCAGGGGCGAGCAGTACTTC	CASSLGFRGEQYF	TRBV11-2	-	-	TRBJ2-7
TGTGCCAGCTCAGACAGAAACACCGGGGAGCTGTTTTTT	CASSDRNTGELFF	TRBV7-9	-	-	TRBJ2-2
TGTGCTAGTGGTTCGGGACTAGCGACAGATACGCAGTATTTT	CASGSGLATDTQYF	TRBV12-5	TRBD2	-	TRBJ2-3
TGTGCCAGTAGTGGGGAGATGGAACCGTATGGAAACACCATATATTTT	CASSGEMEPYGNTIYF	TRBV19	-	-	TRBJ1-3
TGCGCCAGCAGCCCTGGTCCAACAGGGGGGGATGGAAACACCATATATTTT	CASSPGPTGGDGNTIYF	TRBV5-1	TRBD1	-	TRBJ1-3
TGTGCCAGCAGCCCCAGAACTAATGAAAAACTGTTTTTT	CASSPRTNEKLFF	TRBV28	-	few	TRBJ1-4
TGTGCCAGCACCCTGATTAGCTCCTATAATTCACCCCTCCACTTT	CASTLISSYNSPLHF	TRBV27	-	-	TRBJ1-6
TGCGCCAGCAGTGAGCTACCGACTTCACCTAGCACAGATACGCAGTATTTT	CASSELPTSPSTDTQYF	TRBV10-1	-	-	TRBJ2-3
TGTGCCAGCAGAGGACTAGCGGGGGGCACAGATACGCAGTATTTT	CASRGLAGGTDTQYF	TRBV6-5	TRBD2	-	TRBJ2-3
TGTGCCAGCAGCTGCCCGGGAGGACCCATCTATGGCTACACCTTC	CASSCPGGPIYGYTF	TRBV7-9	-	-	TRBJ1-2
TGTGCCAGCAGAACAGGGGGGACAGATACGCAGTATTTT	CASRTGGTDTQYF	TRBV27	TRBD1	-	TRBJ2-3
TGTGCCAGCAGCGTAGATGGAGCGGGGGGAAGCTCCTACGAGCAGTACTTC	CASSVDGAGGSSYEQYF	TRBV9	TRBD2	-	TRBJ2-7
TGTGCCAGCTCACTCGGGCAGGGGGCATTGGAGACCCAGTACTTC	CASSLGQGALETQYF	TRBV18	TRBD1	-	TRBJ2-5
TGTGCCAGCAGCCAACAGAAACTGAACTATGGCTACACCTTC	CASSQQKLNYGYTF	TRBV7-9	-	-	TRBJ1-2
TGCAGCGTTGAAGATGGGAGGGACTATGGCTACACCTTC	CSVEDGRDYGYTF	TRBV29-1	-	once	TRBJ1-2
TGTGCCAGCAGAGGGGGGACCGGGGAGGGTAATTCACCCCTCCACTTT	CASRGGTGEGNSPLHF	TRBV9	-	-	TRBJ1-6
TGTGCCAGCAGCGTAGTGTCGGGTACGCAGTATTTT	CASSVVSGTQYF	TRBV9	-	-	TRBJ2-3
TGTGCCAGCAGCCTCCTAGCGGGGAAGAACAATGAGCAGTTCTTC	CASSLLAGKNNEQFF	TRBV6-5	TRBD2	-	TRBJ2-1
TGTGCCAGCAGCCACGACCCCGGGGAGACCCAGTACTTC	CASSHDPGETQYF	TRBV5-4	-	-	TRBJ2-5
TGTGCCACCTCCGTTCGGGGGGGAGGGCGGGAGCAGTACTTC	CATSVRGGGREQYF	TRBV15	TRBD2	-	TRBJ2-7
TGTGCCAGTAGTATAACAGGGGGCGGCAATCAGCCCCAGCATTTT	CASSITGGGNQPQHF	TRBV19	TRBD1	once	TRBJ1-5
TGTGCCAGCAGCTTGAATGGGGCTGGCATCACTGAAGCTTTCTTT	CASSLNGAGITEAFF	TRBV7-6	-	-	TRBJ1-1
TGTGCCAGCAGCTTGCACCGGGACAGGGGGCATGGTCAGCCCCAGCATTTT	CASSLHRDRGHGQPQHF	TRBV5-6	TRBD1	-	TRBJ1-5
TGTGCCAGTAGTATAAGCAGGGGGCCGGGTCATGGCTACACCTTC	CASSISRGPGHGYTF	TRBV19	TRBD1	-	TRBJ1-2
TGTGCCAGCAGTGGACAGGGAACAGATACGCAGTATTTT	CASSGQGTDTQYF	TRBV2	TRBD1	-	TRBJ2-3
TGCAGTGCTAGGCTAGCTTACGAGCAGTACTTC	CSARLAYEQYF	TRBV20-1	-	-	TRBJ2-7
TGCGCCAGCAGCTTGGGGACAGGGGGCAAGGAAAAACTGTTTTTT	CASSLGTGGKEKLFF	TRBV5-1	TRBD1	-	TRBJ1-4
TGTGCCAGTTCCCAACAGGGGGCCGAGCAGTACTTC	CASSQQGAEQYF	TRBV6-5	TRBD1	-	TRBJ2-7
TGCAGCGTTCTCCGGGACAACCTCTACGAGCAGTACTTC	CSVLRDNLYEQYF	TRBV29-1	-	-	TRBJ2-7
TGTGCCACCAATAACGGGACATCTAACTATGGCTACACCTTC	CATNNGTSNYGYTF	TRBV10-3	-	-	TRBJ1-2
TGTGCCAGCAAGTCCGGGGGCGAGCAGTACTTC	CASKSGGEQYF	TRBV2	-	-	TRBJ2-7
TGTGCCAGCAGCTTGGCCAGGGGGTATGGCTACACCTTC	CASSLARGYGYTF	TRBV5-6	TRBD1	once	TRBJ1-2
TGTGCCAGCAGCGCAACAGGGGGGACTGGTCAGCCCCAGCATTTT	CASSATGGTGQPQHF	TRBV7-8	TRBD1	-	TRBJ1-5
TGTGCCATCAGTGCGGACAGGCTCAACTACGAGCAGTACTTC	CAISADRLNYEQYF	TRBV10-3	TRBD1	-	TRBJ2-7
TGTGCCAGCGAGGTTGGCAACAACTATGGCTACACCTTC	CASEVGNNYGYTF	TRBV2	-	-	TRBJ1-2
TGCGCCAGCAGCCCCATTCTCGGACAGGGTAGGGCTTTCTTT	CASSPILGQGRAFF	TRBV5-1	TRBD1	once	TRBJ1-1
TGTGCCAGCAGTCGTAAGCTGAACACTGAAGCTTTCTTT	CASSRKLNTEAFF	TRBV2	-	-	TRBJ1-1
TGTGCCAGCAGCTCGGTAAAGGTAGGACAGGGGCATTATAAGGTCTACACCTTC	CASSSVKVGQGHYKVYTF	TRBV5-4	TRBD1	-	TRBJ1-2
TGTGCCAGCAGCGACCCGGGACAGGGAAAAAGTGGAAACACCATATATTTT	CASSDPGQGKSGNTIYF	TRBV7-8	TRBD1	-	TRBJ1-3
TGTGCCAGCAATAGCGGGGCTCAAGAGACCCAGTACTTC	CASNSGAQETQYF	TRBV21-1	-	few	TRBJ2-5
TGCGCCAGCAGGCGGGAGTTAGCGGAGTACAATGAGCAGTTCTTC	CASRRELAEYNEQFF	TRBV5-1	TRBD2	-	TRBJ2-1
TGTGCCAGCAGCCCACTAGGGGCAAACAGGGCAGGGAGGAACACTGAAGCTTTCTTT	CASSPLGANRAGRNTEAFF	TRBV7-2	-	-	TRBJ1-1
TGTGCCAGCAGTCCTGGAGAGTACAATGAGCAGTTCTTC	CASSPGEYNEQFF	TRBV6-4	-	-	TRBJ2-1
TGTGCCAGCAGCGGGCTTGACAGGGTTACCTACAATGAGCAGTTCTTC	CASSGLDRVTYNEQFF	TRBV5-6	TRBD1	-	TRBJ2-1
TGTGCCAGCAGTTTACCGGGGAATAACTATGGCTACACCTTC	CASSLPGNNYGYTF	TRBV7-9	-	-	TRBJ1-2
TGTGCCAGCAGCACTTCACAGGGGGGAGGAAACACCATATATTTT	CASSTSQGGGNTIYF	TRBV6-5	TRBD1	-	TRBJ1-3
TGCGCCAGCAGCTTGGCCAGGCTAGCCGGCAATGAGCAGTTCTTC	CASSLARLAGNEQFF	TRBV5-1	-	-	TRBJ2-1
TGTGCCAGTAGTATACCGGGAGCTAGTGAGCAGTTCTTC	CASSIPGASEQFF	TRBV19	-	-	TRBJ2-1